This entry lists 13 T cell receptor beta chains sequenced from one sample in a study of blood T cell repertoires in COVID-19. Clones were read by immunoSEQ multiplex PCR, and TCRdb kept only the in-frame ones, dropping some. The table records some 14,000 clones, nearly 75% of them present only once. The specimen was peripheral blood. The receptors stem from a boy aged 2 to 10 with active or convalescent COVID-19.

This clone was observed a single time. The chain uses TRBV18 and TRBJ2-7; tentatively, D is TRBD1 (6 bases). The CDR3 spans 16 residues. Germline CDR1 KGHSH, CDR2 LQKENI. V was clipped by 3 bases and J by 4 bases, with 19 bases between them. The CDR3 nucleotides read TGTGCCAGCTCACCTTTTCCCCCCTGGGGGACATACGAGCAGTACTTC. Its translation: CASSPFPPWGTYEQYF.

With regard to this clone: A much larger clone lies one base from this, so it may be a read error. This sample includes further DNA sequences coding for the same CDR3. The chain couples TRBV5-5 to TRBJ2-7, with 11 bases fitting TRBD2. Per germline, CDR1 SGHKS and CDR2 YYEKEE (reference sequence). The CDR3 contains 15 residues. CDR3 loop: CASSSDPSGRYEQYF. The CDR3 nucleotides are TGTGCCAGCAGCTCCGACCCTAGCGGGAGGTACGAACAGTACTTC.

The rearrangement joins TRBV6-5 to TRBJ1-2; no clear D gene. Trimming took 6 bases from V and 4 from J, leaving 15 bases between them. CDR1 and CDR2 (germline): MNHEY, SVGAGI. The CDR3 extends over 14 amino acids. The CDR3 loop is CASRTAGSFYGYTF. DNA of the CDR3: TGTGCCAGCAGAACGGCAGGATCGTTCTATGGCTACACCTTC.

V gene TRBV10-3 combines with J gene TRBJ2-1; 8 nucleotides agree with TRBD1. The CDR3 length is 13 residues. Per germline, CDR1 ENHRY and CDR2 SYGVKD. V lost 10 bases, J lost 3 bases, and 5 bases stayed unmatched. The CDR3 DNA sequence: TGTGCCACCAATACAGGGGGCTACAATGAGCAGTTCTTC. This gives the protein CATNTGGYNEQFF.

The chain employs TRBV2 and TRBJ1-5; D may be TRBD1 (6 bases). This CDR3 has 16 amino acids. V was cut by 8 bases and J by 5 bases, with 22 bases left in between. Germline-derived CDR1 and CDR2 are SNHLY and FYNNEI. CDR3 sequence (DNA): TGTGCCAGCGGTCTGAGGGGGAGGGGCCTTTATCAGCCCCAGCATTTT. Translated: CASGLRGRGLYQPQHF.

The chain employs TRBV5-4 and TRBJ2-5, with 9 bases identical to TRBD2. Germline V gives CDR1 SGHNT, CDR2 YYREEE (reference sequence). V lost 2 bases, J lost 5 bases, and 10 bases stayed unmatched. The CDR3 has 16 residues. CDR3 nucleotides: TGTGCCAGCAGCTTAATGGGCGGGGGGGCGATGGAGACCCAGTACTTC. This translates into CASSLMGGGAMETQYF.

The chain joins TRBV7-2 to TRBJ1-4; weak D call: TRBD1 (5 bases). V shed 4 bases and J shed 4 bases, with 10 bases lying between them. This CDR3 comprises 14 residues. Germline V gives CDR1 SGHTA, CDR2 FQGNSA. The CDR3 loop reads CASSSGGFNEKLFF. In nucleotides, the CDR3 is TGTGCCAGCAGCTCTGGGGGGTTTAATGAAAAACTGTTTTTT. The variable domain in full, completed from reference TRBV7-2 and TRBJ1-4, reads GAGVSQSPSNKVTEKGKDVELRCDPISGHTALYWYRQSLGQGLEFLIYFQGNSAPDKSGLPSDRFSAERTGGSVSTLTIQRTQQEDSAVYLCASSSGGFNEKLFFGSGTQLSVL.

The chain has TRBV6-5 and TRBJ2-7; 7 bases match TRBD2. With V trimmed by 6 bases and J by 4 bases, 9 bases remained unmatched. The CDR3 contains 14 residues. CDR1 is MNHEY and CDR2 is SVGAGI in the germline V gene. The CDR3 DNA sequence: TGTGCCAGCAGATTACGGACTAGAAAATACGAGCAGTACTTC. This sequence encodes CASRLRTRKYEQYF.

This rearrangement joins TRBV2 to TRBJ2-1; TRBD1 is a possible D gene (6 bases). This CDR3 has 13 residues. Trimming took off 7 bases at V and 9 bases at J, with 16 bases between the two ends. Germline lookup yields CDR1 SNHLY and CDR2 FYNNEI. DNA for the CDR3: TGTGCCAGCAACAGAGGGGGTGTGGGTGAGCAGTTCTTC. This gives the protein CASNRGGVGEQFF. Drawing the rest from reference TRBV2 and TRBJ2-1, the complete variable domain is EPEVTQTPSHQVTQMGQEVILRCVPISNHLYFYWYRQILGQKVEFLVSFYNNEISEKSEIFDDQFSVERPDGSNFTLKIRSTKLEDSAMYFCASNRGGVGEQFFGPGTRLTVL.

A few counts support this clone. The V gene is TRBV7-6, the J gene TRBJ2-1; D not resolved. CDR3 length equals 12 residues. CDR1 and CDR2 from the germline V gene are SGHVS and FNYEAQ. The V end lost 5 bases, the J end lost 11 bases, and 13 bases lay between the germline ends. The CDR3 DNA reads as TGTGCCAGCAGCACACGGAGAGCCCAGCAGTTCTTC. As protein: CASSTRRAQQFF. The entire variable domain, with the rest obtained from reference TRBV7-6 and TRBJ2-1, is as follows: GAGVSQSPRYKVTKRGQDVALRCDPISGHVSLYWYRQALGQGPEFLTYFNYEAQQDKSGLPNDRFSAERPEGSISTLTIQRTEQRDSAMYRCASSTRRAQQFFGPGTRLTVL.

For the CDR3, the DNA is TGTGCCACCAGCAGGACAGGGGGGGAGCCCCAGCATTTT. This encodes CATSRTGGEPQHF. The J gene is TRBJ1-5, the V gene TRBV15; 9 positions agree with TRBD1. The CDR3 totals 13 residues. Per the germline V gene, CDR1 is LNHNV and CDR2 is YYDKDF (reference sequence). Trimming cost V 3 bases and J 8 bases; bases outside gene matches: 2.

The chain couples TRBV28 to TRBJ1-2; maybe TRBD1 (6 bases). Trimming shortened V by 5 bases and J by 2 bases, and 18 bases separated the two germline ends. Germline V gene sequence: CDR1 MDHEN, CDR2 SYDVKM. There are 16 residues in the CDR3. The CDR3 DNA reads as TGTGCCAGCAGTGTACTTCAGGGGAAGTACAACTATGGCTACACCTTC. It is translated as CASSVLQGKYNYGYTF.

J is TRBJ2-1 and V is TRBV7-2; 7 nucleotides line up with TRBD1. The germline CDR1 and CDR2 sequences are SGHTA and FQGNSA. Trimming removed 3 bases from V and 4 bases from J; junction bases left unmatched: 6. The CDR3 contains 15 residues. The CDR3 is CASSFPRGWYNEQFF. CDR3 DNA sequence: TGTGCCAGCAGCTTCCCCAGGGGGTGGTACAATGAGCAGTTCTTC.